Each of the 7 T cell receptor beta chains below was sequenced from the same sample in a study of cytomegalovirus exposure and HLA in healthy donors. Method: immunoSEQ multiplex PCR; TCRdb's copy keeps in-frame clones and lacks some. The sample holds 90,000 or so clones, around 85% seen once. Material: PBMCs. Source of these receptors: a man aged 18 to 29 in good health and CMV-seropositive.

V is TRBV28 and J is TRBJ1-4; 9 positions agree with TRBD1. In germline, CDR1 is MDHEN, CDR2 SYDVKM. V dropped 2 bases and J dropped 2; count of bases not matched to a gene: 6. The CDR3 spans 17 residues. The CDR3 DNA is TGTGCCAGCAGTTTACCCGTCACAGGGGGCACTAATGAAAAACTGTTTTTT. It translates to CASSLPVTGGTNEKLFF.

This clone appeared a single time. The chain combines TRBV19 with TRBJ2-3; 8 bases are shared with TRBD2. V shed 4 bases, J shed 2 bases, and the junction held 8 bases outside the gene matches. Germline assignment: CDR1 LNHDA and CDR2 SQIVND (reference sequence). The CDR3 is 16 residues long. CDR3 amino acids: CASSTWGREVTDTQYF. The CDR3 region has the DNA TGTGCCAGTAGTACCTGGGGGCGGGAGGTCACAGATACGCAGTATTTT.

The chain uses TRBV7-8 and TRBJ2-7, with 10 positions matching TRBD1. The CDR3 length is 14 residues. J lost 4 bases, V lost 5 bases, and 5 bases had no gene match. Germline V gene sequence: CDR1 SGHVS, CDR2 FQNEAQ. CDR3 amino acids: CASSSRTGGYEQYF. CDR3 bases: TGTGCCAGCAGCAGCCGGACAGGGGGGTACGAGCAGTACTTC.

This rearrangement joins TRBV6-1 to TRBJ2-7; 11 positions agree with TRBD1. The length of the CDR3 is 15 residues. V was pared by 2 bases and J by 6 bases, with 6 bases of the junction left unmatched. Germline lookup yields CDR1 MNHNS and CDR2 SASEGT. CDR3 coding DNA: TGTGCCAGCAGTGAACTCAGGACAGGGGGCTCCGAGCAGTACTTC. It translates to CASSELRTGGSEQYF.

V and J are TRBV27 and TRBJ2-1, with TRBD2 as a possible D gene (6 bases). The CDR3 sequence is 15 residues long. CDR1 and CDR2 (germline): MNHEY, SMNVEV (reference sequence). The germline V and J ends were trimmed by 3 bases and 4 bases, with 13 bases remaining between them. CDR3 loop: CASSFNSGFYNEQFF. The CDR3 nucleotides are TGTGCCAGCAGTTTTAATAGCGGATTTTACAATGAGCAGTTCTTC.

This rearrangement joins TRBV6-1 to TRBJ2-7, with a tentative D call TRBD1 (6 bases). V lost 4 bases to trimming and J lost 5 bases, with 12 bases between them. This CDR3 has 13 residues. Germline CDR1 MNHNS, CDR2 SASEGT. The CDR3 coding sequence is TGTGCCAGCAGTGCACAACAGGGCCACGAGCAGTACGTC. It codes for CASSAQQGHEQYV.

This chain links TRBV5-4 with TRBJ2-5; TRBD2 is a possible D gene (6 bases). The CDR3 totals 15 residues. Between the trimmed V and J ends, which lost 0 bases and 5 bases, there was a span of 14 bases. Germline-derived CDR1 and CDR2 are SGHNT and YYREEE (reference sequence). DNA for the CDR3: TGTGCCAGCAGCTTGGCCGGACTAAGTTGGGAGACCCAGTACTTC. This sequence encodes CASSLAGLSWETQYF. The complete variable domain, with remaining parts taken from reference TRBV5-4 and TRBJ2-5, reads ETGVTQSPTHLIKTRGQQVTLRCSSQSGHNTVSWYQQALGQGPQFIFQYYREEENGRGNFPPRFSGLQFPNYSSELNVNALELDDSALYLCASSLAGLSWETQYFGPGTRLLVL.